This entry concerns a single TCR beta chain. The target antigen is unknown. Whereas donors were nominally healthy upon sampling, unrecorded immune exposures were probable. The CDR3 totals 13 residues. Germline V gives CDR1 SGHRS, CDR2 YFSETQ. V lost 5 bases and J 1 base, leaving 10 bases between the germline ends. The data were obtained in a study of cytomegalovirus exposure and HLA in healthy donors. Regarding the study as a whole: Researchers counted around 160 TCR beta chains as cytomegalovirus-associated. Immune exposure information comprised only CMV serostatus.

60 Vbeta and 13 Jbeta primers were used in PCR. Libraries were prepared by immunoSEQ multiplex PCR; TCRdb keeps only in-frame clonotypes and omits some of them. The sample contains around 160,000 clones, roughly four fifths of which appear only once. The receptor was isolated from a man between 35 and 55 years old in good health and CMV-seropositive. The chain links TRBV5-1 to TRBJ2-7, with D possibly being TRBD2 (5 bases). The source material was PBMCs. The CDR3 reads CASSLGISYEQYF. The CDR3 DNA follows: TGCGCCAGCAGTCTCGGGATTTCCTACGAGCAGTACTTC.